This T cell receptor beta chain was found in a study of radiation and T cells in renal cell carcinoma. Time point meaning: blood 4 weeks post-SBRT, at nephrectomy. The treatment here: 15 Gy SBRT to primary tumor, nephrectomy 4 weeks later. Nephrectomy followed 15 Gy stereotactic body radiation by 4 weeks. This renal cell carcinoma was of the clear cell type. Clones were sequenced by immunoSEQ multiplex PCR, and TCRdb holds only the in-frame ones, with some missing. The sample carries 120,000 to 150,000 clones, 75% to 90% recorded once. The CDR3 consists of 14 residues. Trimming stripped 5 bases from V and 3 bases from J, with 14 bases between. CDR1 is SEHNR, CDR2 FQNEAQ, per germline (reference sequence).

V usage is TRBV7-9 and J usage is TRBJ2-7; D not resolved. This clonotype was sampled from a woman aged 50 to 65 with renal cell carcinoma. This specimen was blood, taken from a patient whose treatment included radiotherapy and nephrectomy. The DNA for the CDR3 is TGTGCCAGCAGCCCCCCGGCAAATTACTACGAGCAGTACTTC. Protein product: CASSPPANYYEQYF.